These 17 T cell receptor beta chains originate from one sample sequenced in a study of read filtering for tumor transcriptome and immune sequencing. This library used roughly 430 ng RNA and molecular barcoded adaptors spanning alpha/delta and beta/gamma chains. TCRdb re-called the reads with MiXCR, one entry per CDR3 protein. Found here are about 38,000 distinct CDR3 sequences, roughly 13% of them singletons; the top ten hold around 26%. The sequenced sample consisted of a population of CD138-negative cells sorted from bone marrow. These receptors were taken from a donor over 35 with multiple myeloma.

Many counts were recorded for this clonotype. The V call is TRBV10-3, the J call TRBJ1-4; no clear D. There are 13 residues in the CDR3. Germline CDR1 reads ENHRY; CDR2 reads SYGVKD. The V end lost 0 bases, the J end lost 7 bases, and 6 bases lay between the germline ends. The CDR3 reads CAISESQVEKLFF. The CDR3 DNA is TGTGCCATCAGTGAGTCGCAGGTTGAAAAACTGTTTTTT.

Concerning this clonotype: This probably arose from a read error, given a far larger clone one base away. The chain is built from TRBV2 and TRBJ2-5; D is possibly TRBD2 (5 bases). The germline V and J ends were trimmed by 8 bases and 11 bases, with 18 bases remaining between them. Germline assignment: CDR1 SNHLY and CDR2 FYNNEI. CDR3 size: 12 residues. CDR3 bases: TGTGCCAGCGAGGGCTCCTACAATGAGCAGTACTTC. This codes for CASEGSYNEQYF.

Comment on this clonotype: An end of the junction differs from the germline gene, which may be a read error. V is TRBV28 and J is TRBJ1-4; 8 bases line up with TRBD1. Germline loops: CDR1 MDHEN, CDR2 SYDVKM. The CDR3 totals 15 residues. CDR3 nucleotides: TGTGCCAGCGCAGATCAGGGGGCCACTAATGAAAAACGGTTTTTT. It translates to CASADQGATNEKRFF.

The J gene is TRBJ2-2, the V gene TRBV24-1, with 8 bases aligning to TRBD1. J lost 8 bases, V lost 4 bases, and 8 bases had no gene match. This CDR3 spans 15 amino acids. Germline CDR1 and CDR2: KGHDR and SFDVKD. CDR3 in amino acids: CATSDPGQGAGELFF. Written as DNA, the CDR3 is TGTGCCACCAGTGACCCTGGACAGGGTGCTGGGGAGCTGTTTTTT.

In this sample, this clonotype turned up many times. The CDR3 protein is CSARDWTGAAGELFF. CDR3 coding DNA: TGCAGTGCTAGAGATTGGACAGGGGCAGCCGGGGAGCTGTTTTTT. The chain couples TRBV20-1 to TRBJ2-2; 9 nucleotides align to TRBD1. The CDR3 has 15 residues. Germline CDR1 is DFQATT and CDR2 is SNEGSKA (reference sequence). The V gene end was trimmed by 0 bases and the J gene end by 6 bases; junction bases not matched to a gene: 5.

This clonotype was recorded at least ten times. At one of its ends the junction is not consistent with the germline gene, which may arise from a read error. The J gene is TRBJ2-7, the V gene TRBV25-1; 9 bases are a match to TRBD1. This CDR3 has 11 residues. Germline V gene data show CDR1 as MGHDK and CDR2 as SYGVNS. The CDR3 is CASSEGQGGLF. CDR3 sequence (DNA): TGTGCCAGCAGCGAGGGACAGGGAGGACTCTTC.

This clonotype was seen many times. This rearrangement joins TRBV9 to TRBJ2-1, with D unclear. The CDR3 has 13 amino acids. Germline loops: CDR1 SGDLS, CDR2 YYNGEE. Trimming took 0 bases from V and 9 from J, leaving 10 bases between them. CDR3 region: CASSVVPRGEQFF. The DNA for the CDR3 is TGTGCCAGCAGCGTAGTCCCCCGCGGTGAGCAGTTCTTC.

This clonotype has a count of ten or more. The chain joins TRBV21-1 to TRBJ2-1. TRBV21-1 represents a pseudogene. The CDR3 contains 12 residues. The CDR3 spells CASSNAVDEQFF. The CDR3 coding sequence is TGTGCCAGCAGCAATGCGGTGGATGAGCAGTTCTTC.

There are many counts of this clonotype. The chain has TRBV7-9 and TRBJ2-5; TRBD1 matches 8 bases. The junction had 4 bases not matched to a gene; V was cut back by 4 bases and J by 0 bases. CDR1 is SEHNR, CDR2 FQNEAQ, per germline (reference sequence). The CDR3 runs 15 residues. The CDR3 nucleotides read TGTGCCAGCAGCTCCGGGACAGGATACCAAGAGACCCAGTACTTC. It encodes CASSSGTGYQETQYF. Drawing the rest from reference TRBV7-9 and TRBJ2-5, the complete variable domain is DTGVSQNPRHKITKRGQNVTFRCDPISEHNRLYWYRQTLGQGPEFLTYFQNEAQLEKSRLLSDRFSAERPKGSFSTLEIQRTEQGDSAMYLCASSSGTGYQETQYFGPGTRLLVL.

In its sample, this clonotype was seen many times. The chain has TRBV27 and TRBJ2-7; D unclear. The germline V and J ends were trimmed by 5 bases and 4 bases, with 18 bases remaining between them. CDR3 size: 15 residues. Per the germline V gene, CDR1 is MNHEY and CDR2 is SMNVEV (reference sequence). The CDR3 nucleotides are TGTGCCAGCAGTCCCATCCCCCCACTTAGATACGAGCAGTACTTC. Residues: CASSPIPPLRYEQYF.

This CDR3 is CASEMAALSTDTQYF. The CDR3 nucleotides read TGTGCCAGCGAAATGGCGGCCCTGTCCACAGATACGCAGTATTTT. V is TRBV11-2 and J is TRBJ2-3, with D unclear. Trimming pared 8 bases from V and 2 bases from J, leaving 17 bases between. Germline V lookup: CDR1 SGHAT, CDR2 FQNNGV. There are 15 residues in the CDR3.

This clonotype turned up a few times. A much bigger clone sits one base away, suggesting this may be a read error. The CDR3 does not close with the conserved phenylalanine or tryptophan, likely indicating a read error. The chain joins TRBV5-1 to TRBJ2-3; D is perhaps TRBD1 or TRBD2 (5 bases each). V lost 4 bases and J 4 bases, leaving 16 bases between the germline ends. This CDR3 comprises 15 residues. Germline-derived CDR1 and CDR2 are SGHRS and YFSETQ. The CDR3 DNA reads TGCGCCAGCAGCCCGGCAGGGCAGGAGGCAGATACGCAGTATCTT. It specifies CASSPAGQEADTQYL.

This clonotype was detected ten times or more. The CDR3 DNA reads as TGTGCCAGCAGCCAAGTTGCGGGATCCTACAATGAGCAGTTCTTC. Its translation is CASSQVAGSYNEQFF. The gene calls are TRBV14 and TRBJ2-1, with TRBD2 as a possible D gene (6 bases). The CDR3 sequence is 15 residues long. V lost 1 base and J lost 1, with 8 bases in between. CDR1 is SGHDN, CDR2 FVKESK, per germline.

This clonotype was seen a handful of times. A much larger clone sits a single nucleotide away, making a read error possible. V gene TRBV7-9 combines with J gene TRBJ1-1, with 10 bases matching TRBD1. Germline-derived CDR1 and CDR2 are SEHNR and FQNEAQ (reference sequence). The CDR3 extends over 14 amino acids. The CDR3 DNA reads TGTGCCAGCAGCTCCTCTGACAGGGGGCTCTTAGCTTACTTT. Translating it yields CASSSSDRGLLAYF.

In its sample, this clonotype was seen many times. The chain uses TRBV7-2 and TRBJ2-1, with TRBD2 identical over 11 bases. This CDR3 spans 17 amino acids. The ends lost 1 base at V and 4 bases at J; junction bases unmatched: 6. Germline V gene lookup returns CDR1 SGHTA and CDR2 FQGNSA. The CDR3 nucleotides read TGTGCCAGCAGCTTAGGGGCTAGCGGGAGGCCATACAATGAGCAGTTCTTC. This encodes CASSLGASGRPYNEQFF.

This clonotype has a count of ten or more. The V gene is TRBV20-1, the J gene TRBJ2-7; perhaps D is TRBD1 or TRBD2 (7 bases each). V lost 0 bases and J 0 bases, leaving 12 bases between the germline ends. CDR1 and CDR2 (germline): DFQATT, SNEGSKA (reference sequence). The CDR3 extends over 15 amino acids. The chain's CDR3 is CSARDGRGLSYEQYF. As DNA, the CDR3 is TGCAGTGCTAGAGATGGGAGGGGGCTCTCCTACGAGCAGTACTTC.

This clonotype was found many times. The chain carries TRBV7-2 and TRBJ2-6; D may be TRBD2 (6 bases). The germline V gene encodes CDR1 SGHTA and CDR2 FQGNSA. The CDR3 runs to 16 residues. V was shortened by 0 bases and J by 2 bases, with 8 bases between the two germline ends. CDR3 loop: CASSLAGGTGANVLTF. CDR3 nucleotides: TGTGCCAGCAGCTTAGCGGGGGGTACTGGGGCCAACGTCCTGACTTTC.